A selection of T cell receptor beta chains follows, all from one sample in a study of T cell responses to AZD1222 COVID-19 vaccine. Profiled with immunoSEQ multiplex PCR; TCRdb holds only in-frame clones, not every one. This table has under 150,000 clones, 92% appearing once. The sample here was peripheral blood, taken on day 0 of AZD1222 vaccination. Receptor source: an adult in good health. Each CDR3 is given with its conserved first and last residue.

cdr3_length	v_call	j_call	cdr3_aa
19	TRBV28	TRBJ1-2	CASSPATWAGGGANYGYTF
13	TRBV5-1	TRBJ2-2	CASSFGVDGELFF
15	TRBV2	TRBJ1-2	CASSAGGPANYGYTF
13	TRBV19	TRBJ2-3	CASSIQGPDTQYF
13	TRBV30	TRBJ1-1	CAWSETANTEAFF
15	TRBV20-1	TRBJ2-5	CSASSELELAETQYF
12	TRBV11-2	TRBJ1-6	CASSLRNSPLHF
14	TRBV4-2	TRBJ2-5	CASSKDRVDETQYF
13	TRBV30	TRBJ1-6	CAWSRGSHNTVHF
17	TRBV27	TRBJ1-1	CASSLGGWGAKNTEAFF
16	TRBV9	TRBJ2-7	CASSLQGGRATYEQYF
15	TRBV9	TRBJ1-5	CASSAMTGEGQPQHF
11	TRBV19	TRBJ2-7	CASSSPYEQYF
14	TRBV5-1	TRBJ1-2	CASSRAQDAYGYTF
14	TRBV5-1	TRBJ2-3	CASSLDGGADTQYF
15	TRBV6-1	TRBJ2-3	CASSDGKGLTDTQYF
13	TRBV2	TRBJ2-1	CASSEWGINEQFF
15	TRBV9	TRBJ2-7	CASSVGVRPPYEQYF
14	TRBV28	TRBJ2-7	CASQRDRGIYEQYF
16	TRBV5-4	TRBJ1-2	CASSLGGPGNRDGYTF
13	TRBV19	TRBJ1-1	CASYIKGYTEAFF
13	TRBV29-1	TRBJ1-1	CSVGRGGNTEAFF
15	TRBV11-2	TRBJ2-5	CASSLEVHQQETQYF
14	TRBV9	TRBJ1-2	CASSVGRGAYGYTF
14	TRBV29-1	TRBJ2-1	CSVELGSGTDEQFF
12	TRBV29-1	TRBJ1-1	CSVRGGDTEAFF
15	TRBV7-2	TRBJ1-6	CASSPEAGLFAALHF
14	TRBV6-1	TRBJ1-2	CASSAQQGYYGYTF
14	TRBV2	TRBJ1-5	CASTQGGSNQPQHF
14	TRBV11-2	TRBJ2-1	CASSSLAGGGEQFF
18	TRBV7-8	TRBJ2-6	CASSLDVDRQMGANVLTF
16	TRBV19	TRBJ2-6	CASSEQGSGGANVLTF
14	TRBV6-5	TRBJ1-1	CASAPRLMNTEAFF
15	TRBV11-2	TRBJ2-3	CASSFPGTVADTQYF
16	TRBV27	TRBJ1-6	CASSSEQGAYNSPLHF